This entry features one TCR beta chain sequence. The antigen is unknown. This sample was included in a study of cytomegalovirus exposure and HLA in healthy donors. Looking at the study overall: One earlier analysis, a look at around 170 million T cells, found approximately 120 million unique TCR beta sequences.

PCR primers comprised 60 Vbeta and 13 Jbeta primers. Sequenced by immunoSEQ multiplex PCR; TCRdb stores in-frame clones only, minus some. The data hold 150,000 to 200,000 clones, with over 60% observed a single time. The CDR3 spans 16 residues. CDR1 is SGHRS and CDR2 is YFSETQ in the germline V gene. The V and J ends lost 4 bases and 5 bases respectively, with 18 bases between them. Study results and caveats: Segments of the TCR beta V type were, in most cases, productive about 87% or about 30% of the time in an earlier analysis.

The clonotype was recovered from a man in his forties in good health and CMV-seronegative. V and J are TRBV5-1 and TRBJ2-2; tentative D call: TRBD2 (6 bases). The specimen was PBMCs. For the CDR3, the DNA is TGCGCCAGCAGCGGGGGTTCGGGGGTCGGAACCGGGGAGCTGTTTTTT. Amino acids: CASSGGSGVGTGELFF.